This entry lists 21 T cell receptor beta chains sequenced from one sample in a study of technical replicates of blood from several donors. TCRdb keeps only in-frame clones here, not all; method: immunoSEQ multiplex PCR. Among some 79,000 clones listed, roughly 94% were seen once. Sequenced input: T cells isolated from PBMCs. These receptors were collected from a human donor in good health.

The rearrangement links TRBV19 to TRBJ1-1, with D possibly being TRBD1 (5 bases). V gave up 2 bases and J gave up 1 base, with 5 bases separating them. The CDR3 sequence is 13 residues long. Germline CDR1 and CDR2: LNHDA and SQIVND (reference sequence). The chain's CDR3 is CASSITGNTEAFF. The DNA of the CDR3 is TGTGCCAGTAGTATAACAGGGAACACTGAAGCTTTCTTT.

The gene calls are TRBV15 and TRBJ2-7; 7 nucleotides line up with TRBD2. This CDR3 region has 15 residues. Germline trimming cut 4 bases from V and 0 bases from J; bases unmatched to any gene: 6. Germline loops: CDR1 LNHNV, CDR2 YYDKDF (reference sequence). CDR3: CATSTRAGSSYEQYF. As DNA, the CDR3 is TGTGCCACCAGCACTCGAGCGGGGTCCTCCTACGAGCAGTACTTC.

The V gene is TRBV7-2, the J gene TRBJ2-7; TRBD2 agrees at 10 bases. With V trimmed by 4 bases and J by 3 bases, 3 bases remained unmatched. The CDR3 is 14 amino acids. Germline CDR1 is SGHTA and CDR2 is FQGNSA. The CDR3 spells CASSSRTSGYEQYF. CDR3 coding DNA: TGTGCCAGCAGCTCACGGACTAGCGGCTACGAGCAGTACTTC.

This chain joins TRBV28 and TRBJ2-7; weak D call: TRBD1 (6 bases). Per germline, CDR1 MDHEN and CDR2 SYDVKM. Trimming took 3 bases from V and 2 from J, leaving 23 bases between them. The CDR3 contains 18 residues. CDR3 sequence (DNA): TGTGCCAGCAGTTTCTCATTTTACCCCCGGGACACAACCTACGAGCAGTACTTC. Amino acids: CASSFSFYPRDTTYEQYF.

The gene calls are TRBV6-4 and TRBJ1-6, with TRBD1 matching over 8 bases. This CDR3 contains 15 residues. Trimming took 0 bases from V and 11 from J; bases not matched to a gene: 6. Germline CDR1 is MRHNA and CDR2 is SNTAGT. For the CDR3, the DNA is TGTGCCAGCAGTGACTCTCCAGGGGGCATGACACCCCTCCACTTT. Its protein product is CASSDSPGGMTPLHF.

This clone was recorded once. The chain is built from TRBV5-4 and TRBJ2-7; the match to TRBD2 covers 8 bases. Germline loops: CDR1 SGHNT, CDR2 YYREEE (reference sequence). The J segment lost 3 bases and the V segment lost 1 base, leaving 6 bases of the junction unmatched. CDR3 length: 15 residues. The CDR3 protein is CASSLRGGRDYEQYF. The CDR3 DNA sequence: TGTGCCAGCAGCTTGCGGGGGGGCAGAGACTACGAGCAGTACTTC.

V and J are TRBV6-5 and TRBJ1-2; 7 bases align to TRBD1. The V and J ends lost 6 bases and 4 bases, in that order; junction bases with no gene match: 11. The CDR3 spans 15 residues. Germline V lookup: CDR1 MNHEY, CDR2 SVGAGI. The CDR3, as DNA: TGTGCCAGCAGGGGATTGCAGGGGGTTGTCTATGGCTACACCTTC. Protein product: CASRGLQGVVYGYTF.

The V call is TRBV7-2, the J call TRBJ2-7; D might be TRBD2 (6 bases). The CDR3 is made up of 16 amino acids. Germline CDR1 and CDR2: SGHTA and FQGNSA. The germline V and J ends were trimmed by 6 bases and 0 bases, with 18 bases remaining between them. The CDR3 loop is CASSYLAGSPSYEQYF. CDR3 nucleotides: TGTGCCAGCAGTTATTTGGCGGGGTCCCCCTCCTACGAGCAGTACTTC.

The CDR3 protein is CASSPGEGTAFF. DNA of the CDR3: TGTGCCAGCAGCCCCGGGGAGGGTACAGCTTTCTTT. The chain couples TRBV7-3 to TRBJ1-1; D not resolved. Germline CDR1 is SGHTA and CDR2 is FQGTGA. The CDR3 loop spans 12 amino acids. Trimming left V 5 bases short and J 10 bases short, with 14 bases between.

The gene calls are TRBV15 and TRBJ2-2, with a possible D match to TRBD2 (6 bases). V was pared by 0 bases and J by 7 bases, with 15 bases between. This CDR3 has 16 amino acids. Germline values: CDR1 LNHNV, CDR2 YYDKDF (reference sequence). CDR3 in amino acids: CATSRESEREIGELFF. CDR3 coding DNA: TGTGCCACCAGCAGAGAGAGTGAACGGGAGATCGGGGAGCTGTTTTTT.

This chain joins TRBV6-1 and TRBJ2-1; 7 bases match TRBD1. The CDR3 is 13 residues long. The trim removed 5 bases at V and 8 bases at J, leaving 6 bases unmatched. Germline V CDR1 and CDR2: MNHNS, SASEGT. CDR3 sequence reads: CASSRDSWDEQFF. CDR3 in DNA: TGTGCCAGCAGTAGGGACAGTTGGGATGAGCAGTTCTTC.

V gene TRBV19 combines with J gene TRBJ2-7; D perhaps matches TRBD1 (6 bases). The V gene lost 5 bases and the J gene lost 3 bases, with 14 bases spanning the gap. The CDR3 contains 14 residues. Looked up from germline, CDR1 is LNHDA and CDR2 is SQIVND (reference sequence). The DNA of the CDR3 is TGTGCCAGTAGTTCGTCGACAGGTTACTACGAGCAGTACTTC. This encodes CASSSSTGYYEQYF.

This clone was seen only once. The chain's CDR3 is CASSLSRGEAFF. CDR3 in DNA: TGTGCCAGCAGTTTAAGCCGGGGTGAAGCTTTCTTT. This chain links TRBV11-2 with TRBJ1-1; D is uncertain. With 6 bases removed from V and 7 bases from J, the gap between germline ends came to 12 bases. The CDR3 covers 12 residues. CDR1 and CDR2 (germline): SGHAT, FQNNGV.

The chain carries TRBV29-1 and TRBJ2-1; 8 bases match TRBD2. Germline-derived CDR1 and CDR2 are SQVTM and ANQGSEA. The CDR3 extends over 13 amino acids. V dropped 7 bases and J dropped 8; count of bases not matched to a gene: 10. CDR3: CSEAGAPGDEQFF. The CDR3 region has the DNA TGCAGCGAAGCGGGAGCCCCTGGGGATGAGCAGTTCTTC.

The V and J genes are TRBV19 and TRBJ1-1; D is possibly TRBD1 (6 bases). The V and J ends lost 9 bases and 0 bases respectively, with 23 bases between them. The CDR3 sequence is 17 residues long. CDR1 and CDR2 from the germline V gene are LNHDA and SQIVND (reference sequence). The CDR3 is CASQMNRAASMNTEAFF. The CDR3 bases are TGTGCCAGCCAGATGAACAGGGCAGCCTCCATGAACACTGAAGCTTTCTTT.

V usage is TRBV11-3 and J usage is TRBJ2-1; tentative D call: TRBD2 (5 bases). The germline V gene has CDR1 SGHNT and CDR2 YENEEA. The CDR3 has 13 residues. Trimming shortened V by 3 bases and J by 8 bases, and 11 bases separated the two germline ends. This chain's CDR3 is CASSFGVGDEQFF. As DNA, the CDR3 is TGTGCCAGCAGCTTCGGGGTCGGGGATGAGCAGTTCTTC.

The rearrangement joins TRBV5-6 to TRBJ2-5; no clear D gene. Per the germline V gene, CDR1 is SGHDT and CDR2 is YYEEEE. Trimming shortened V by 0 bases and J by 2 bases, and 8 bases separated the two germline ends. This CDR3 contains 14 residues. CDR3 amino acids: CASSLGSLQETQYF. In DNA form, the CDR3 reads TGTGCCAGCAGCTTGGGGAGCCTACAAGAGACCCAGTACTTC.

The chain is built from TRBV30 and TRBJ2-5, with 8 bases that match TRBD2. Germline-derived CDR1 and CDR2 are GTSNPN and SVGIG (reference sequence). The CDR3 runs 13 residues. Trimming cost V 3 bases and J 9 bases; bases outside gene matches: 9. The CDR3 protein is CAWRSGGMGAQYF. The DNA for the CDR3 is TGTGCCTGGAGGTCGGGGGGGATGGGAGCCCAGTACTTC. Filled out from reference TRBV30 and TRBJ2-5, the complete variable domain reads SQTIHQWPATLVQPVGSPLSLECTVEGTSNPNLYWYRQAAGRGLQLLFYSVGIGQISSEVPQNLSASRPQDRQFILSSKKLLLSDSGFYLCAWRSGGMGAQYFGPGTRLLVL.

The chain employs TRBV9 and TRBJ2-5; 9 bases line up with TRBD2. The CDR3 contains 16 residues. Germline values: CDR1 SGDLS, CDR2 YYNGEE. V shed 0 bases and J 5 bases; nucleotides not matched to a gene: 8. The CDR3 region is CASSVDSRGGGETQYF. The DNA of the CDR3 is TGTGCCAGCAGCGTAGATTCGCGGGGGGGCGGTGAGACCCAGTACTTC.

The chain combines TRBV7-9 with TRBJ1-6; D is undetermined. From germline, CDR1 is SEHNR and CDR2 FQNEAQ (reference sequence). Trimming cost V 5 bases and J 9 bases, with 17 bases left between them. This CDR3 is built from 15 residues. The CDR3 DNA reads as TGTGCCAGCAGCCCGGCCGCGGCGAATACTTCACCCCTCCACTTT. This sequence encodes CASSPAAANTSPLHF. The entire variable domain, with the rest obtained from reference TRBV7-9 and TRBJ1-6, is as follows: DTGVSQNPRHKITKRGQNVTFRCDPISEHNRLYWYRQTLGQGPEFLTYFQNEAQLEKSRLLSDRFSAERPKGSFSTLEIQRTEQGDSAMYLCASSPAAANTSPLHFGNGTRLTVT.

The chain couples TRBV7-9 to TRBJ2-1; 8 bases are a match to TRBD2. CDR1 and CDR2 from the germline V gene are SEHNR and FQNEAQ (reference sequence). The CDR3 contains 17 residues. Unmatched junction bases numbered 14, after V lost 4 bases and J lost 6 bases. The CDR3 sequence is CASSSNHGTSQFNEQFF. The CDR3 DNA reads as TGTGCCAGCAGCTCAAACCACGGGACTAGTCAGTTCAATGAGCAGTTCTTC.